A selection of T cell receptor beta chains follows, all from one sample in a study of shared clonotypes between healthy human individuals. Clones were read by immunoSEQ multiplex PCR, and TCRdb kept only the in-frame ones, dropping some. The sample lists about 1 million clones; around 76% were seen once. The sequenced material came from memory CD4+ T cells sorted from blood. The source is a man younger than 35 in good health. The CDR3 runs from the conserved cysteine through the conserved F or W. A D gene is named only where the DNA matches it firmly. The size of a clone is reported for some rows only, either as once, few or many, or as a class for expanded clones.

v_call	j_call	d_call	clone_size	cdr3_aa	cdr3_nt
TRBV5-1	TRBJ2-7	TRBD1	-	CASSLAGQGGYEQYF	TGCGCCAGCAGCTTGGCCGGACAGGGTGGCTACGAGCAGTACTTC
TRBV5-1	TRBJ2-1	TRBD2	many	CASSLGGLAVYNEQFF	TGCGCCAGCAGCTTGGGGGGACTAGCGGTCTACAATGAGCAGTTCTTC
TRBV6-6	TRBJ2-7	TRBD2	once	CASMGSPSGLYEQYF	TGTGCCAGCATGGGGAGTCCTAGCGGGCTATACGAGCAGTACTTC
TRBV29-1	TRBJ2-5	-	once	CSVVGGTETQYF	TGCAGCGTTGTCGGAGGGACAGAGACCCAGTACTTC
TRBV7-6	TRBJ2-1	-	once	CASSLAVLDNEQFF	TGTGCCAGCAGCTTAGCCGTACTAGACAATGAGCAGTTCTTC
TRBV21-1	TRBJ2-7	-	-	CARRGTGGSDEQYF	TGTGCCAGACGAGGGACAGGGGGATCTGACGAGCAGTACTTC
TRBV6-1	TRBJ2-1	-	-	CASSGQNYNEQFF	TGTGCCAGCAGTGGACAGAACTACAATGAGCAGTTCTTC
TRBV18	TRBJ1-1	-	once	CASSPVLAGGTEAFF	TGTGCCAGCTCACCAGTTTTAGCGGGCGGCACTGAAGCTTTCTTT
TRBV5-1	TRBJ1-2	-	-	CASSSRSGGGANYGYTF	TGCGCCAGCAGCTCAAGGTCGGGTGGAGGAGCTAACTATGGCTACACCTTC
TRBV4-2	TRBJ2-2	-	-	CASSQAATPGMTGELFF	TGTGCCAGCAGCCAAGCAGCAACCCCCGGGATGACCGGGGAGCTGTTTTTT
TRBV29-1	TRBJ1-1	TRBD1	-	CSVEDQGVLTEAFF	TGCAGCGTTGAAGACCAGGGGGTGCTCACTGAAGCTTTCTTT
TRBV6-5	TRBJ2-7	-	few	CASSYSRQIYEQYF	TGTGCCAGCAGTTACTCGAGACAGATCTACGAGCAGTACTTC
TRBV9	TRBJ2-5	TRBD2	-	CASSVGGTSGSDETQYF	TGTGCCAGCAGCGTAGGAGGGACTAGCGGGAGTGATGAGACCCAGTACTTC
TRBV11-3	TRBJ2-5	-	-	CASSTTGYGETQYF	TGTGCCAGCAGCACCACAGGGTACGGGGAGACCCAGTACTTC
TRBV5-4	TRBJ1-2	-	once	CASSQDSTNYGYTF	TGTGCCAGCAGCCAAGACTCCACGAACTATGGCTACACCTTC
TRBV10-2	TRBJ1-6	-	few	CASSESLRELSYNSPLHF	TGCGCCAGCAGTGAGTCGCTACGGGAACTCTCCTATAATTCACCCCTCCACTTT
TRBV5-1	TRBJ1-6	TRBD1	few	CASSSEGQGPPLHF	TGCGCCAGCAGCTCGGAGGGACAGGGCCCACCCCTCCACTTT
TRBV7-6	TRBJ1-1	TRBD1	-	CASSLDLFGFGTGNTEAFF	TGTGCCAGCAGCTTAGACCTATTTGGATTCGGGACAGGGAACACTGAAGCTTTCTTT
TRBV5-5	TRBJ1-4	-	-	CASTFGQIPTNEKLFF	TGTGCCAGCACGTTTGGACAAATTCCAACTAATGAAAAACTGTTTTTT
TRBV6-5	TRBJ2-7	-	-	CASSAGPRYGQYF	TGTGCCAGCAGTGCCGGACCACGCTACGGGCAGTACTTC
TRBV6-1	TRBJ1-1	-	once	CASSASGTEAFF	TGTGCCAGCAGTGCGTCAGGTACTGAAGCTTTCTTT
TRBV2	TRBJ2-7	TRBD2	few	CASSDWTSGYEQYF	TGTGCCAGCAGTGATTGGACTAGCGGGTACGAGCAGTACTTC
TRBV11-2	TRBJ2-1	TRBD2	few	CASSLVVGGGSYNEQFF	TGTGCCAGCAGCTTAGTTGTCGGCGGGGGCTCCTACAATGAGCAGTTCTTC